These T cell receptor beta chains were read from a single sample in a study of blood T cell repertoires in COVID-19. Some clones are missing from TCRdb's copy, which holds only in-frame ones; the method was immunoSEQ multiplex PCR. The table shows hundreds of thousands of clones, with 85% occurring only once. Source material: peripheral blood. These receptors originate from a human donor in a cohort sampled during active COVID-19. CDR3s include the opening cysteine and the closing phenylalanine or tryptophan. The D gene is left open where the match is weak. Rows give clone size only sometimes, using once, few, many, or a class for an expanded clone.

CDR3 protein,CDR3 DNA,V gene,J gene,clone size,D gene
CASRAGYDYGYTF,TGTGCCAGCAGGGCAGGGTACGACTATGGCTACACCTTC,TRBV6-5,TRBJ1-2,-,-
CASSRVSYNEQFF,TGTGCCAGCAGCCGAGTCTCCTACAATGAGCAGTTCTTC,TRBV11-2,TRBJ2-1,-,-
CASSRLAGGTSSYNEQFF,TGTGCCAGCTCACGATTAGCGGGGGGCACCAGCTCCTACAATGAGCAGTTCTTC,TRBV18,TRBJ2-1,-,TRBD2
CASSPTQGARQETQYF,TGTGCCAGCAGCCCGACCCAGGGGGCGAGGCAAGAGACCCAGTACTTC,TRBV3-1/TRBV3-2,TRBJ2-5,-,TRBD1
CASSYFSGSPYEQYF,TGTGCCAGCAGTTACTTTAGCGGCTCTCCCTACGAGCAGTACTTC,TRBV6-5,TRBJ2-7,-,-
CASSLLPSGVAGELFF,TGTGCCAGCAGCTTATTGCCTAGCGGGGTGGCCGGGGAGCTGTTTTTT,TRBV7-9,TRBJ2-2,-,TRBD2
CASSSPGGTYGYTF,TGTGCCAGTAGCTCCCCGGGGGGGACCTATGGCTACACCTTC,TRBV19,TRBJ1-2,-,-
CASSAGGPYNEQFF,TGTGCCAGCAGCGCGGGGGGGCCGTACAATGAGCAGTTCTTC,TRBV7-9,TRBJ2-1,-,TRBD2
CASSLRTSGGAKNIQYF,TGTGCCAGCAGTCTCCGGACTAGCGGGGGGGCCAAAAACATTCAGTACTTC,TRBV6-2/TRBV6-3,TRBJ2-4,-,TRBD2
CATSVPGTSGEETQYF,TGTGCCACCAGTGTCCCCGGGACTAGCGGGGAAGAGACCCAGTACTTC,TRBV24-1,TRBJ2-5,once,TRBD2
CTTGVRGPYNEQFF,TGTACCACGGGGGTGCGGGGACCTTACAATGAGCAGTTCTTC,TRBV6-5,TRBJ2-1,-,-
CASSFGQGLSYEQYF,TGTGCCAGCAGCTTCGGACAGGGGCTCTCCTACGAGCAGTACTTC,TRBV9,TRBJ2-7,-,TRBD1
CSVRGNTGELFF,TGCAGCGTTAGGGGGAACACCGGGGAGCTGTTTTTT,TRBV29-1,TRBJ2-2,-,-